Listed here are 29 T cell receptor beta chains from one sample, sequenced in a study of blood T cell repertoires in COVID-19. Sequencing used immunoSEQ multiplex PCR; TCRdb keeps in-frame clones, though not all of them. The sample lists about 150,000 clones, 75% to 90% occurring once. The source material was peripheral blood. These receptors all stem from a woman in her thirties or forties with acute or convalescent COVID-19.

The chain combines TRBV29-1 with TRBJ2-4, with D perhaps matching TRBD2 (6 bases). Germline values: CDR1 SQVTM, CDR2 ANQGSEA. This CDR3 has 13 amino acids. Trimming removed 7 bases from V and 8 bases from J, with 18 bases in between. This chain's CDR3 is CSARGLLGDIQYF. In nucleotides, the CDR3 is TGCAGCGCAAGGGGACTCCTGGGGGACATTCAGTACTTC. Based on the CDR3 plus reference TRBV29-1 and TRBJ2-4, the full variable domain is SAVISQKPSRDICQRGTSLTIQCQVDSQVTMMFWYRQQPGQSLTLIATANQGSEATYESGFVIDKFPISRPNLTFSTLTVSNMSPEDSSIYLCSARGLLGDIQYFGAGTRLSVL.

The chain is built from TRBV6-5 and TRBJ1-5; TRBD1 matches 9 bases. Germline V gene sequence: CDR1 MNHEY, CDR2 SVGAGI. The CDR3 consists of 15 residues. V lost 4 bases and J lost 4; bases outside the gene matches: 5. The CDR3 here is CASSSRQGVNQPQHF. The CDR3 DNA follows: TGTGCCAGCAGTTCCCGACAGGGGGTAAATCAGCCCCAGCATTTT.

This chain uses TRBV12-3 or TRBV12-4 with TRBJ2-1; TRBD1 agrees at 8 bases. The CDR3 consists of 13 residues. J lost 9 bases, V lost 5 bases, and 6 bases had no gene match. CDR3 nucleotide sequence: TGTGCCAGCAGTATCGGACAGGGCGGTGAGCAGTTCTTC. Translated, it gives CASSIGQGGEQFF.

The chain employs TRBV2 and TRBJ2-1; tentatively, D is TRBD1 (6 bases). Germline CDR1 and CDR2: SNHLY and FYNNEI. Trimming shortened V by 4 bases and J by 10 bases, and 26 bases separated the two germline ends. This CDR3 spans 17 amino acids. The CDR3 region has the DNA TGTGCCAGCAGTGCGGAACATCCGGGGACATTCCGAAGGGAGCAGTTCTTC. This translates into CASSAEHPGTFRREQFF.

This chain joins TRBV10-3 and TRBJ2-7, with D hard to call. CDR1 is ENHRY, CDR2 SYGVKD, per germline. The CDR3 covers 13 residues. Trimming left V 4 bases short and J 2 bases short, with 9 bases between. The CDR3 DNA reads TGTGCCATCAGTGGAACTATCCCCTACGAGCAGTACTTC. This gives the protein CAISGTIPYEQYF.

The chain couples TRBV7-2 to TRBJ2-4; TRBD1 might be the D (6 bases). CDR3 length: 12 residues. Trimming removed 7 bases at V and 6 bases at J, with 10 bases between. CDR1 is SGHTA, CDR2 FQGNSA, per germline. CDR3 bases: TGTGCCAGCACCTCGGACAGAAACATTCAGTACTTC. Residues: CASTSDRNIQYF.

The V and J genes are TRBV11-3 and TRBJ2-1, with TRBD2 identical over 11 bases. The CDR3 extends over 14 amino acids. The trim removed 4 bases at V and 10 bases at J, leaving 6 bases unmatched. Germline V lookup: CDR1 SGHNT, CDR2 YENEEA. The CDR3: CASSSLSGRGEQFF. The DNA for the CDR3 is TGTGCCAGCAGCTCACTTAGCGGGAGGGGGGAGCAGTTCTTC.

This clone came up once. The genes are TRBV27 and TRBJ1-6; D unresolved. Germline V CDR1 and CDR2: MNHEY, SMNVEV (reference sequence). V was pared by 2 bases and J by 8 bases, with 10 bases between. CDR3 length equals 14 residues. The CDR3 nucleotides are TGTGCCAGCAGTTTAGTCCCCCCATATTCACCCCTCCACTTT. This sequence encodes CASSLVPPYSPLHF.

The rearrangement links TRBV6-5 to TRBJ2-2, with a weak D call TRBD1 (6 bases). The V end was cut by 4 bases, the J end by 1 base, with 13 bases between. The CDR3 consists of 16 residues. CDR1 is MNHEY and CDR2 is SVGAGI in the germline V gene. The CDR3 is CASSSFGTQNTGELFF. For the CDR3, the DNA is TGTGCCAGCAGTTCATTCGGGACACAGAACACCGGGGAGCTGTTTTTT.

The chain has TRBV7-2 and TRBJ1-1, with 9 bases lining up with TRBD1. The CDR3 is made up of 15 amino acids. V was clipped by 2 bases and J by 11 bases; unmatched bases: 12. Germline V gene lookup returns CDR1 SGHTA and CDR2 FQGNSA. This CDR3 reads CASSLNPGQGRSAFF. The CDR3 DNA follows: TGTGCCAGCAGCTTAAACCCGGGACAGGGTAGATCGGCTTTCTTT. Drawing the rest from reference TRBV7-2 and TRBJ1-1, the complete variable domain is GAGVSQSPSNKVTEKGKDVELRCDPISGHTALYWYRQSLGQGLEFLIYFQGNSAPDKSGLPSDRFSAERTGGSVSTLTIQRTQQEDSAVYLCASSLNPGQGRSAFFGQGTRLTVV.

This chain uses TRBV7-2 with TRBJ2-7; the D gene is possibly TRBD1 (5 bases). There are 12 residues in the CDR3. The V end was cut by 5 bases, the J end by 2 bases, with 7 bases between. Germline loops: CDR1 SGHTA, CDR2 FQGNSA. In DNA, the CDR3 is TGTGCCAGCAGCCGACAGACCTACGAGCAGTACTTC. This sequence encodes CASSRQTYEQYF.

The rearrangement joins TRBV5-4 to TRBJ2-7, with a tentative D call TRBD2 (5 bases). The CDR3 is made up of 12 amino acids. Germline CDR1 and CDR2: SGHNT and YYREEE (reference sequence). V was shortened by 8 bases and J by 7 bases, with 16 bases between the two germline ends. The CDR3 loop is CASSGAPGEQYF. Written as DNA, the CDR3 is TGTGCCAGTTCAGGTGCGCCGGGAGAGCAGTACTTC.

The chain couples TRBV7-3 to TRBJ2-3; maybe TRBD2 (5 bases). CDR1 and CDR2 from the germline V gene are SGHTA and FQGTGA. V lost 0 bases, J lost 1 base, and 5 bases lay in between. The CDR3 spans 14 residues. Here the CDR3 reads CASSLTRGTDTQYF. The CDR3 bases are TGTGCCAGCAGCTTAACGCGGGGCACAGATACGCAGTATTTT.

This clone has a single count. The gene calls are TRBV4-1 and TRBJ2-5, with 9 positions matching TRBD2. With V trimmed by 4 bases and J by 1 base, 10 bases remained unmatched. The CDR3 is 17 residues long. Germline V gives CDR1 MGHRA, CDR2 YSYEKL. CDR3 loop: CASSRGLSGGFQETQYF. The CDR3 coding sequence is TGCGCCAGCAGCCGGGGACTAAGCGGGGGGTTCCAAGAGACCCAGTACTTC.

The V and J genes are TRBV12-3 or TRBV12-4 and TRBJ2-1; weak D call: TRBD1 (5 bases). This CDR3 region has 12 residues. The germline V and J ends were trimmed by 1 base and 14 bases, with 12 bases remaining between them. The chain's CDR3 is CASSLGQGVKFF. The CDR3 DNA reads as TGTGCCAGCAGTTTAGGTCAGGGTGTCAAGTTCTTC.

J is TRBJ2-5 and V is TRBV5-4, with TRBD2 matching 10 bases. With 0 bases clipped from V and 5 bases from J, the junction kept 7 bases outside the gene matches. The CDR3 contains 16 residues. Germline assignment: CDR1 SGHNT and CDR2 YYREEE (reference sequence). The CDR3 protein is CASSLGLAGVRETQYF. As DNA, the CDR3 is TGTGCCAGCAGCTTGGGTCTAGCGGGAGTCCGTGAGACCCAGTACTTC.

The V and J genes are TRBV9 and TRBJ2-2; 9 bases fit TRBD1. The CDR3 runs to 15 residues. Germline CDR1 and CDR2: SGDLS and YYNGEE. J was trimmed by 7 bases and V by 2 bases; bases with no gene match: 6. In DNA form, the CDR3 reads TGTGCCAGCAGCGTTGGACAGGGGTTCAGCGGGGAGCTGTTTTTT. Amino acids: CASSVGQGFSGELFF.

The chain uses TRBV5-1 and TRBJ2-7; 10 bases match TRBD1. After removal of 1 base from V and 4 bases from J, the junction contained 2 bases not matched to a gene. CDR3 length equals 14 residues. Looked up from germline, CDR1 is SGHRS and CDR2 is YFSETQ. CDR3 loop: CASSLLDRGYEQYF. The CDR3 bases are TGCGCCAGCAGCTTGCTGGACAGGGGGTACGAGCAGTACTTC.

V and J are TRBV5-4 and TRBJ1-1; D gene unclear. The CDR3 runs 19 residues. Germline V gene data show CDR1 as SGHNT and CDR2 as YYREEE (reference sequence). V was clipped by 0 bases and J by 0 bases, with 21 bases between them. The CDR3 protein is CASSLERPAATRMNTEAFF. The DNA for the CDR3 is TGTGCCAGCAGCTTGGAGAGGCCAGCCGCAACTCGAATGAACACTGAAGCTTTCTTT.

Written as DNA, the CDR3 is TGTGCCAGTAGTCGAGGGGGCAGGGATCGCCTCATCTATGGCTACACCTTC. Protein product: CASSRGGRDRLIYGYTF. J is TRBJ1-2 and V is TRBV19; 7 positions agree with TRBD1. CDR1 and CDR2 from the germline V gene are LNHDA and SQIVND (reference sequence). V was clipped by 5 bases and J by 4 bases; unmatched bases: 16. This CDR3 is built from 17 residues.

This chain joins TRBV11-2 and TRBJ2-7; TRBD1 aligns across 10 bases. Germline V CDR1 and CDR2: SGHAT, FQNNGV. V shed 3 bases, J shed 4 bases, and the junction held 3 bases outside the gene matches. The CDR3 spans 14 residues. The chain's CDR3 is CASSFGQGVYEQYF. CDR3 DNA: TGTGCCAGCAGCTTTGGACAGGGGGTTTACGAGCAGTACTTC.

The CDR3 DNA is TGTGCCAGCATGACAGGGGTGTCCTACGAGCAGTACTTC. Translating gives CASMTGVSYEQYF. The V gene is TRBV2, the J gene TRBJ2-7; 8 bases match TRBD1. The V gene end was trimmed by 7 bases and the J gene end by 1 base; junction bases not matched to a gene: 3. The CDR3 runs to 13 residues. Germline V gene sequence: CDR1 SNHLY, CDR2 FYNNEI.

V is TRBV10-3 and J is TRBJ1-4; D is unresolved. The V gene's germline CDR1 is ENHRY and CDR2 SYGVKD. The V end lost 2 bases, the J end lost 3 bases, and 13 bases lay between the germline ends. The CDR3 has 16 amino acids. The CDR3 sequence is CAISEEGQRANEKLFF. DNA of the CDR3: TGTGCCATCAGTGAGGAGGGCCAGAGGGCTAATGAAAAACTGTTTTTT.

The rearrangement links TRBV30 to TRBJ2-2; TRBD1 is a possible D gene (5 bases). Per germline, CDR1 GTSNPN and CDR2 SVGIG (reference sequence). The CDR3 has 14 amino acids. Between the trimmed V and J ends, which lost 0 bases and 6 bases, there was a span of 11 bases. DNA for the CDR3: TGTGCCTGGAGTGTACGTTTGGGGCCCGGGGAGCTGTTTTTT. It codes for CAWSVRLGPGELFF.

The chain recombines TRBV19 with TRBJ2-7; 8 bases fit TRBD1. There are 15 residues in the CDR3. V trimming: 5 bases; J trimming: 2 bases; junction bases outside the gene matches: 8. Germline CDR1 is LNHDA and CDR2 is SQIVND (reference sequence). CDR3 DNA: TGTGCCAGTAGTTGGTCGGGACAGGACACCTACGAGCAGTACTTC. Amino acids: CASSWSGQDTYEQYF. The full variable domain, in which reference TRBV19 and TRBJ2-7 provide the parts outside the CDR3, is DGGITQSPKYLFRKEGQNVTLSCEQNLNHDAMYWYRQDPGQGLRLIYYSQIVNDFQKGDIAEGYSVSREKKESFPLTVTSAQKNPTAFYLCASSWSGQDTYEQYFGPGTRLTVT.

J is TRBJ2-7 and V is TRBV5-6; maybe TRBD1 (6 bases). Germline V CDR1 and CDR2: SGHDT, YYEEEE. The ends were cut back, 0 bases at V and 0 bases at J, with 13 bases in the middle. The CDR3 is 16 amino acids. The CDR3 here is CASSLEGTRSSYEQYF. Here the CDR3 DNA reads TGTGCCAGCAGCTTGGAGGGGACAAGAAGCTCCTACGAGCAGTACTTC.

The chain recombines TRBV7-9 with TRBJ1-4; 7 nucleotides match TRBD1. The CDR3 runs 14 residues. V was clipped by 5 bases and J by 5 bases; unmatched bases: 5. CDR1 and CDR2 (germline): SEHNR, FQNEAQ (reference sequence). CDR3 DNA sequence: TGTGCCAGCAGCCGGGGACAGACCAATGAAAAACTGTTTTTT. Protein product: CASSRGQTNEKLFF.

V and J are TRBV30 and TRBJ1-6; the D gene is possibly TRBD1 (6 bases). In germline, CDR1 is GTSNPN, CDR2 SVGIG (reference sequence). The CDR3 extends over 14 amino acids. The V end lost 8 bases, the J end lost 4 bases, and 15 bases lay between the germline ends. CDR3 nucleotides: TGTGCCGGACAACCTACAGGGTATAATTCACCCCTCCACTTT. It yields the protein CAGQPTGYNSPLHF.

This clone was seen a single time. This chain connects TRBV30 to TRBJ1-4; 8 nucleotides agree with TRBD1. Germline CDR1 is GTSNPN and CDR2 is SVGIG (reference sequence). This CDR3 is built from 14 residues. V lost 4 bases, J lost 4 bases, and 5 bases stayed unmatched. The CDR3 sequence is CAWNRGFDNEKLFF. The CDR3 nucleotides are TGTGCCTGGAACAGGGGGTTTGATAATGAAAAACTGTTTTTT.